This T cell receptor beta chain was sequenced in a study of CD8+ T cells in alopecia areata. cDNA serving as the sequencing template came from extracted, reverse transcribed RNA. The table came from immunoSEQ multiplex PCR; TCRdb's copy has only in-frame clones and leaves some out. Of 90,000 to 150,000 clones listed, 53% are singletons. V lost 1 base to trimming and J lost 4 bases; unmatched junction nucleotides: 1. Germline V gives CDR1 SGHAT, CDR2 FQNNGV. The CDR3 is 14 residues long. Sample treatment: oral pan-JAK inhibitor, 5-10 mg twice daily. This clone showed up many times. This chain connects TRBV11-2 to TRBJ1-2; the match to TRBD1 covers 9 bases. This TCR came from a human donor with alopecia areata. Sample: CD4+ T cells sorted from blood, taken at week 4, from a patient treated with tofacitinib. For the CDR3, the DNA is TGTGCCAGCAGCTTAGTGGACAGGGGCTATGGCTACACCTTC. It codes for CASSLVDRGYGYTF.